A selection of T cell receptor beta chains follows, all from one sample in a study of blood T cell repertoires in COVID-19. Assay used: immunoSEQ multiplex PCR; TCRdb lists only in-frame clones, some missing. The sample lists 150,000 to 200,000 clones, roughly 85% occurring once. The source material was peripheral blood. These receptors were obtained from a woman in her 30s with acute or convalescent COVID-19. CDR3s include the opening cysteine and the closing phenylalanine or tryptophan. The D gene is left open where the match is weak. Clone sizes are given selectively: once, few, many, or a class where the clone is expanded.

J gene,V gene,clone size,D gene,CDR3 protein,CDR3 DNA
TRBJ2-7,TRBV6-6,NA,NA,CASSSHRATVAYEQYF,TGTGCCAGCAGTTCCCACAGGGCCACGGTAGCCTACGAGCAGTACTTC
TRBJ2-7,TRBV7-8,NA,TRBD2,CASSPPGGYEQYF,TGTGCCAGCAGCCCTCCGGGAGGCTACGAGCAGTACTTC
TRBJ2-2,TRBV7-9,NA,NA,CASSPGLNTGELFF,TGTGCCAGCAGCCCGGGACTTAACACCGGGGAGCTGTTTTTT
TRBJ2-1,TRBV20-1,NA,NA,CSASGGYEQFF,TGCAGTGCTAGTGGAGGGTATGAGCAGTTCTTC
TRBJ2-7,TRBV20-1,NA,NA,CSARGGPEQYF,TGCAGTGCTAGAGGTGGCCCCGAGCAGTACTTC
TRBJ2-2,TRBV29-1,NA,TRBD1,CSVPAGGTGELFF,TGCAGCGTCCCGGCAGGGGGCACCGGGGAGCTGTTTTTT
TRBJ2-7,TRBV30,NA,TRBD2,CAWRPSGDHEQYF,TGTGCCTGGAGGCCTAGCGGGGACCACGAGCAGTACTTC
TRBJ2-7,TRBV5-4,NA,TRBD1,CASSYSLTGENEQYF,TGTGCCAGCAGCTACAGTTTGACAGGGGAAAACGAGCAGTACTTC
TRBJ2-3,TRBV24-1,NA,NA,CATSDYGEITDTQYF,TGTGCCACCAGTGACTATGGGGAGATCACAGATACGCAGTATTTT
TRBJ2-3,TRBV14,once,NA,CASSQVTRVDTQYF,TGTGCCAGCAGCCAAGTTACGAGGGTTGATACGCAGTATTTT
TRBJ2-3,TRBV6-1,NA,TRBD2,CASSTSGRASDTQYF,TGTGCCAGCAGTACTAGCGGGAGGGCCTCAGATACGCAGTATTTT
TRBJ1-3,TRBV6-5,NA,NA,CASSPFRGSGNTIYF,TGTGCCAGCAGTCCCTTCAGGGGCTCTGGAAACACCATATATTTT
TRBJ2-3,TRBV6-6,NA,TRBD2,CASSYGLAGGQDTQYF,TGTGCCAGCAGTTACGGTCTAGCGGGGGGGCAAGATACGCAGTATTTT
TRBJ2-5,TRBV27,NA,NA,CASSPLLGTQYF,TGTGCCAGCAGTCCCCTTCTAGGGACCCAGTACTTC
TRBJ2-7,TRBV30,NA,TRBD1,CAWTSGQGVPYEQYF,TGTGCCTGGACCTCGGGACAGGGAGTCCCCTACGAGCAGTACTTC
TRBJ2-7,TRBV28,NA,TRBD1,CATEKTGVGEQYF,TGTGCCACCGAAAAGACAGGGGTCGGCGAGCAGTACTTC
TRBJ2-3,TRBV19,NA,NA,CASSTGLRAPDTQYF,TGTGCCAGTAGTACCGGACTAAGAGCACCAGATACGCAGTATTTT
TRBJ2-7,TRBV5-6,NA,NA,CASSLVGQGRLEQYF,TGTGCCAGCAGCTTGGTGGGGCAGGGAAGGTTAGAGCAGTACTTC
TRBJ2-5,TRBV3-1/TRBV3-2,NA,TRBD2,CASSQGAGGLETQYF,TGTGCCAGCAGCCAAGGAGCGGGGGGTTTAGAGACCCAGTACTTC
TRBJ2-1,TRBV5-4,once,NA,CASSLYGGEQFF,TGTGCCAGCAGCTTGTACGGAGGAGAGCAGTTCTTC
TRBJ2-3,TRBV10-2,NA,TRBD2,CASSDSGRAADTQYF,TGCGCCAGCAGTGATAGCGGGAGGGCCGCAGATACGCAGTATTTT
TRBJ1-5,TRBV19,NA,NA,CASSIFSGIRNQPQHF,TGTGCCAGTAGTATCTTTTCGGGGATCCGCAATCAGCCCCAGCATTTT
TRBJ2-7,TRBV12-3/TRBV12-4,once,NA,CASSPGTYEQYF,TGTGCCAGCAGCCCCGGTACCTACGAGCAGTACTTC
TRBJ2-1,TRBV27,NA,TRBD2,CASSFLQNESGSSYNEQFF,TGTGCCAGCAGTTTTTTACAAAATGAGAGCGGGAGCTCCTACAATGAGCAGTTCTTC
TRBJ2-3,TRBV5-6,few,NA,CASRFERADTQYF,TGTGCCAGCAGATTTGAACGCGCAGATACGCAGTATTTT
TRBJ1-3,TRBV4-1,once,TRBD1,CASSLDRVAGNTIYF,TGCGCCAGCAGCCTCGACAGGGTGGCTGGAAACACCATATATTTT
TRBJ2-7,TRBV6-2/TRBV6-3,NA,NA,CASSLPAVRRTYEQYF,TGTGCCAGCAGTCTCCCAGCAGTCAGGCGTACCTACGAGCAGTACTTC
TRBJ1-1,TRBV13,NA,NA,CASSNSGVTGYTEAFF,TGTGCCAGCAGCAATTCGGGTGTCACGGGATACACTGAAGCTTTCTTT
TRBJ2-3,TRBV11-3,NA,TRBD2,CASSLAGGSTDTQYF,TGTGCCAGCAGCTTAGCGGGAGGGAGCACAGATACGCAGTATTTT
TRBJ1-5,TRBV29-1,NA,NA,CSVTDRINQPQHF,TGCAGCGTAACCGACAGGATCAATCAGCCCCAGCATTTT
TRBJ2-7,TRBV7-9,NA,NA,CASSPGFTYEQYF,TGTGCCAGCAGCCCGGGGTTTACCTACGAGCAGTACTTC
TRBJ2-1,TRBV28,NA,NA,CASSKQEQFF,TGTGCCAGCTCTAAGCAAGAGCAGTTCTTC
TRBJ2-2,TRBV7-2,NA,TRBD2,CASSSGLAGVTGELFF,TGTGCCAGCAGCTCCGGACTAGCGGGGGTCACCGGGGAGCTGTTTTTT